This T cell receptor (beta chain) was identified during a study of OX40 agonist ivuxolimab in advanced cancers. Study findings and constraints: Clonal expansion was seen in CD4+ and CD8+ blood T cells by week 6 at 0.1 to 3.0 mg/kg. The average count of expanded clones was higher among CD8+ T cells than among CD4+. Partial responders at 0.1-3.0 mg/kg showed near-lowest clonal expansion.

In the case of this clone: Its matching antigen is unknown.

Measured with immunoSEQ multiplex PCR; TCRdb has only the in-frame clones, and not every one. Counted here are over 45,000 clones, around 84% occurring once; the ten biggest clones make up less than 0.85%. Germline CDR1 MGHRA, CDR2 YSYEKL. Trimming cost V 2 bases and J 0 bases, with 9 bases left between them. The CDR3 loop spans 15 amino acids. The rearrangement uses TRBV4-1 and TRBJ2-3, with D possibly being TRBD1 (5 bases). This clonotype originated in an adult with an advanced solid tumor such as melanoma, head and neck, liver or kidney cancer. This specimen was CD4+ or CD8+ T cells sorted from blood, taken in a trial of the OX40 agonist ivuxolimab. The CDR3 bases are TGCGCCAGCAGCCAAAATCAGGGTAGCACAGATACGCAGTATTTT. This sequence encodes CASSQNQGSTDTQYF.